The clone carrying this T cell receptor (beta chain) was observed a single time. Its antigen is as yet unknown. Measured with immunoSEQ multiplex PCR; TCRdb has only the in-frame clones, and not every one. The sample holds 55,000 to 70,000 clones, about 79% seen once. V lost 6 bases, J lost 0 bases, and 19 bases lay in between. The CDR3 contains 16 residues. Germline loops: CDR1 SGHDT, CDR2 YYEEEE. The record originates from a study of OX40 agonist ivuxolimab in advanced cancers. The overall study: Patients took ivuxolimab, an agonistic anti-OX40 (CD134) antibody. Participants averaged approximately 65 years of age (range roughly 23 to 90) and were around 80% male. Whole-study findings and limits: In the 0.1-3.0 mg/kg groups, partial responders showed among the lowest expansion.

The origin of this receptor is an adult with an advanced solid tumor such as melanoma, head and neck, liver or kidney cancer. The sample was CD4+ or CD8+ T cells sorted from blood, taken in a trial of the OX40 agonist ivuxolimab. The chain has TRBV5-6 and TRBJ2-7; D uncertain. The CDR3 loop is CASTLSPFPPSYEQYF. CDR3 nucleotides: TGTGCCAGCACCCTTTCCCCCTTTCCACCCTCCTACGAGCAGTACTTC.